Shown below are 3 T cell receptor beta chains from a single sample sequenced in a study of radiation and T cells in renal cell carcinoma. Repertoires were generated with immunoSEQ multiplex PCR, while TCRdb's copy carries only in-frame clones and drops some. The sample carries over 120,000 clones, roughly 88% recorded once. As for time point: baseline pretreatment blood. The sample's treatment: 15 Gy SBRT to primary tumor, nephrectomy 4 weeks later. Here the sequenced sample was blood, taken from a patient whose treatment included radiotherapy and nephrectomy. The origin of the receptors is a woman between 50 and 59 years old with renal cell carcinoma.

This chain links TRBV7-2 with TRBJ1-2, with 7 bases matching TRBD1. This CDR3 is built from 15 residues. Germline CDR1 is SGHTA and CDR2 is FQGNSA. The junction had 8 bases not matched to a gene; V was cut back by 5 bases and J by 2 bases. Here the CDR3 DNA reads TGTGCCAGCAGCAAAGACAGGGATTCGAACTATGGCTACACCTTC. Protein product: CASSKDRDSNYGYTF.

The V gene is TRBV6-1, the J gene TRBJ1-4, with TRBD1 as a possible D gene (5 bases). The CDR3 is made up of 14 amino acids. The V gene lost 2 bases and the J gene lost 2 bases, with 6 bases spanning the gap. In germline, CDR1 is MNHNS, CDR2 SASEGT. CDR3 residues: CASSEQGTNEKLFF. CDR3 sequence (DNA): TGTGCCAGCAGTGAACAGGGTACTAATGAAAAACTGTTTTTT.

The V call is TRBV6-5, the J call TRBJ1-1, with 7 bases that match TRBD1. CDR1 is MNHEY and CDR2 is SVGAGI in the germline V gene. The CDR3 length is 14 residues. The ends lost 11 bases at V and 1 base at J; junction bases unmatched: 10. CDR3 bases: TGTGCCGCAATAGACAGGGTCGGGAACACTGAAGCTTTCTTT. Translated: CAAIDRVGNTEAFF.